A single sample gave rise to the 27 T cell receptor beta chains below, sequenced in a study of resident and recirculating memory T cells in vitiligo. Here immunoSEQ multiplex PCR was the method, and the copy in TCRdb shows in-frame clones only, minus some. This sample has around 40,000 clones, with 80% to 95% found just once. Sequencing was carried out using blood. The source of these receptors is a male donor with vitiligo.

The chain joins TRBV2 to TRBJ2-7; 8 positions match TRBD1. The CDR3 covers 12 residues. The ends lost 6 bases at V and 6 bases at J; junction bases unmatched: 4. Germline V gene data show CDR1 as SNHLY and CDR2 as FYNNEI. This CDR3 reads CASSVGQGEQYF. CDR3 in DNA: TGTGCCAGCAGCGTCGGACAGGGCGAGCAGTACTTC.

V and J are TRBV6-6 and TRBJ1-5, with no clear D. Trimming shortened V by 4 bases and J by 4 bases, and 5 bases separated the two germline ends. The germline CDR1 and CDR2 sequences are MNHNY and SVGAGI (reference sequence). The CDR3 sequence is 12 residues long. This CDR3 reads CASSFQNQPQHF. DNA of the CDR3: TGTGCCAGCAGTTTCCAGAATCAGCCCCAGCATTTT.

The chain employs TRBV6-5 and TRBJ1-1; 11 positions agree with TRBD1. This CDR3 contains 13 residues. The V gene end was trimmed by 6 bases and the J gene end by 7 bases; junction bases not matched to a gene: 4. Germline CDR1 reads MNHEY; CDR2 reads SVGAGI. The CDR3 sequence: CASRWGQGGEAFF. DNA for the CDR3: TGTGCCAGCAGATGGGGACAGGGGGGTGAAGCTTTCTTT.

The CDR3 nucleotides read TGTGCCAGCAGCCCTGGCAGGGGTGATGGCTACACCTTC. Amino acid sequence: CASSPGRGDGYTF. The rearrangement uses TRBV5-4 and TRBJ1-2; tentatively, D is TRBD1 (6 bases). Trimming left V 4 bases short and J 6 bases short, with 13 bases between. Germline V gene data show CDR1 as SGHNT and CDR2 as YYREEE (reference sequence). There are 13 residues in the CDR3.

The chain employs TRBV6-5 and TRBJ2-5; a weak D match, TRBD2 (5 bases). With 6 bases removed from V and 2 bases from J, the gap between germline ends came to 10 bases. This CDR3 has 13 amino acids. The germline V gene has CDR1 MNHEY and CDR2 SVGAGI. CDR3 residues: CASSPRRQETQYF. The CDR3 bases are TGTGCCAGCAGCCCCAGGAGGCAAGAGACCCAGTACTTC.

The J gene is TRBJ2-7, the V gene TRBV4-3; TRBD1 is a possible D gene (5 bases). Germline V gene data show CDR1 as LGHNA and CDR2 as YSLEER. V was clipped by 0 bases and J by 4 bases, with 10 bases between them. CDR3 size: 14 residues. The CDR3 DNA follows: TGCGCCAGCAGCCAAGATTGGGGCACTTACGAGCAGTACTTC. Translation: CASSQDWGTYEQYF.

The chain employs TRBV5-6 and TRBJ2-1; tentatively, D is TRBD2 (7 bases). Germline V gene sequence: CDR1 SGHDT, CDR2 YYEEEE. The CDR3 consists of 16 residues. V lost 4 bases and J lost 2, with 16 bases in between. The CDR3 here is CASSLTRGGAYNEQFF. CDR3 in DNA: TGTGCCAGCAGCCTCACTAGGGGGGGGGCCTACAATGAGCAGTTCTTC.

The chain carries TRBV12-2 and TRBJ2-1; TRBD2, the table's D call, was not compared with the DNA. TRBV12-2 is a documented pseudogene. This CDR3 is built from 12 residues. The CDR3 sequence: CASRLDWDEQFF. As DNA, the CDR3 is TGTGCAAGTCGGCTCGACTGGGATGAGCAGTTCTTC.

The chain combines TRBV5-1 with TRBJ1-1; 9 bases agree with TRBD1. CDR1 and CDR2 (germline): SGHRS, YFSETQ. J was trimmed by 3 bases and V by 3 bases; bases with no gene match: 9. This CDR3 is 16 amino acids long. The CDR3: CASSSQDGQGYTEAFF. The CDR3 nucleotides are TGCGCCAGCAGCTCACAGGACGGACAGGGGTACACTGAAGCTTTCTTT.

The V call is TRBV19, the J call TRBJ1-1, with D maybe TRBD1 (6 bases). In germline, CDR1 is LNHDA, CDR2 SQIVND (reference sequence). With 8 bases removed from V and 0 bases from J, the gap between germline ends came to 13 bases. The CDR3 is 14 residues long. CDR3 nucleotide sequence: TGTGCCAGTTTGGGGACATTTTTGAACACTGAAGCTTTCTTT. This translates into CASLGTFLNTEAFF.

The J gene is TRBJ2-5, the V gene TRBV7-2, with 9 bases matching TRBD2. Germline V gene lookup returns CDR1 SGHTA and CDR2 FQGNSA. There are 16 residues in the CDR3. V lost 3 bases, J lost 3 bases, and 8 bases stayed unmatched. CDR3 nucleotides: TGTGCCAGCAGCTTCCTTAGCGGGGGTAACAAAGAGACCCAGTACTTC. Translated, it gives CASSFLSGGNKETQYF.

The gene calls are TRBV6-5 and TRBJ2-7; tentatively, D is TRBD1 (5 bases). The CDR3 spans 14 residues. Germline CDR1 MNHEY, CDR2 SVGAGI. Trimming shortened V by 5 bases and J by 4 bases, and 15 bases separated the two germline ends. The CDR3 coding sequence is TGTGCCAGCAGTCGAACCAGGGCCCTTTACGAGCAGTACTTC. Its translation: CASSRTRALYEQYF.

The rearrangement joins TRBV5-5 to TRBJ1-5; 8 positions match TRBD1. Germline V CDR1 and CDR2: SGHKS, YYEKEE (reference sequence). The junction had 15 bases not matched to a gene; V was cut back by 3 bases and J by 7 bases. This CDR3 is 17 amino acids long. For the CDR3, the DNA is TGTGCCAGCAGCTCGACCGGACAGGGAGGCCTAAGCCAGCCCCAGCATTTT. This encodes CASSSTGQGGLSQPQHF.

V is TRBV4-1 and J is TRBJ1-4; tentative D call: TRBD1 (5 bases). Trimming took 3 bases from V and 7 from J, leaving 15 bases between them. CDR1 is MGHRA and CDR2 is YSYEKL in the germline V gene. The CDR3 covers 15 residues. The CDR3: CASSQPGKGFEKLFF. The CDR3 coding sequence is TGCGCCAGCAGCCAGCCAGGGAAGGGCTTTGAAAAACTGTTTTTT.

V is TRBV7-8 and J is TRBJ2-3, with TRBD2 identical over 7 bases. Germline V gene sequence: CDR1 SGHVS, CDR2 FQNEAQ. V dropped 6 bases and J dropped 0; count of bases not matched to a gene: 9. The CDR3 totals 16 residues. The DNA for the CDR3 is TGTGCCAGCAGAAGGACTAGACCGACTAGCACAGATACGCAGTATTTT. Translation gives CASRRTRPTSTDTQYF.

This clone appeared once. The CDR3 DNA reads as TGTGCCAGCAGGGTAACTAGCGGGGGCTACGAGCAGTACTTC. It codes for CASRVTSGGYEQYF. The gene calls are TRBV2 and TRBJ2-7; 11 nucleotides match TRBD2. This CDR3 is 14 amino acids long. With 6 bases clipped from V and 3 bases from J, the junction kept 4 bases outside the gene matches. Per germline, CDR1 SNHLY and CDR2 FYNNEI.

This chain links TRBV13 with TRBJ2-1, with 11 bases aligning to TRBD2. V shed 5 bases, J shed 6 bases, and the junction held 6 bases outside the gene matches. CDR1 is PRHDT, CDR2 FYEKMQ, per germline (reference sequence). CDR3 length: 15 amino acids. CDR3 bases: TGTGCCAGCAGCGCCCGACTAGCGGGGACCAATGAGCAGTTCTTC. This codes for CASSARLAGTNEQFF.

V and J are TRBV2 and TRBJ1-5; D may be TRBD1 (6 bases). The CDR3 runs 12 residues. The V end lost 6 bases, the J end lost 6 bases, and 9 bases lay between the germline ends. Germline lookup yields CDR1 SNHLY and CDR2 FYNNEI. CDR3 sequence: CASRLQGQPQHF. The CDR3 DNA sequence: TGTGCCAGCAGATTACAGGGTCAGCCCCAGCATTTT.

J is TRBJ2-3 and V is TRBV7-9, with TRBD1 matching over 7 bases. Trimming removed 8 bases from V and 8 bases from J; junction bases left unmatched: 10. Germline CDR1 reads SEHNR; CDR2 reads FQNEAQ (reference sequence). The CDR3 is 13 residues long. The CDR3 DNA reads TGTGCCAGCGGACAGGAGATTGACGCTACGCAGTATTTT. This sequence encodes CASGQEIDATQYF.

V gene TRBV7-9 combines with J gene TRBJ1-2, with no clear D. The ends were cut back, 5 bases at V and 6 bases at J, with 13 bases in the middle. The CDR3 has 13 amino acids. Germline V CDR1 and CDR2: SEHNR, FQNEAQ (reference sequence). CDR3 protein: CASSPMDGNGYTF. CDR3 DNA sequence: TGTGCCAGCAGCCCTATGGACGGGAATGGCTACACCTTC.

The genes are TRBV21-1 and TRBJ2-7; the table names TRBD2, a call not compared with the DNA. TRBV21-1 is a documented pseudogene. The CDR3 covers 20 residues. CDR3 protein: CASSKLRVNSEPTTSYEQYF. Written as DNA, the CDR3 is TGTGCCAGCAGCAAATTAAGGGTGAATTCCGAACCGACTACCTCCTACGAGCAGTACTTC.

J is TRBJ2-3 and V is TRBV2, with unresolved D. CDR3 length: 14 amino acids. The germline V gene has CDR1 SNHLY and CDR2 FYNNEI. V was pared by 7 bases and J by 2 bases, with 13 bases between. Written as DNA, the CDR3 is TGTGCCAGCATGGGCCGGTTCCTCACAGATACGCAGTATTTT. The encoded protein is CASMGRFLTDTQYF.

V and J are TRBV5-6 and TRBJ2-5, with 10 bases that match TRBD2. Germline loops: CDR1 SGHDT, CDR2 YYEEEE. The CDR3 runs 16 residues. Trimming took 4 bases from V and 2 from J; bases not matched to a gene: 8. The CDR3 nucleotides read TGTGCCAGCAGCGTGGAGCGGGGGGGAATGCAAGAGACCCAGTACTTC. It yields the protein CASSVERGGMQETQYF.

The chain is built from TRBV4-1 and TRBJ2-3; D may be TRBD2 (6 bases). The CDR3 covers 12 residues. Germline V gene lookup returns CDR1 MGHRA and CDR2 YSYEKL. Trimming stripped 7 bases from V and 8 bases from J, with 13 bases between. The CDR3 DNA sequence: TGCGCCAGCACGGGCCGGAGGGGTACGCAGTATTTT. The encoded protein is CASTGRRGTQYF.

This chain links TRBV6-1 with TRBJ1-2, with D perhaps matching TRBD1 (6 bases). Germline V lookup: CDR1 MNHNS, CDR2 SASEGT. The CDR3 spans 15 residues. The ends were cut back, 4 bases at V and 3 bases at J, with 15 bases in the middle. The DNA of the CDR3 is TGTGCCAGCAGTGCAAGACAGGAGTCCTACTATGGCTACACCTTC. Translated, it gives CASSARQESYYGYTF.

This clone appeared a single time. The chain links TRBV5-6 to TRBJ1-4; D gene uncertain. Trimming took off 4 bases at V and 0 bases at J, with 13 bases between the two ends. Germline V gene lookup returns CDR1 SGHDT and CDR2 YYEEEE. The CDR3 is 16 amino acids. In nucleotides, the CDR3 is TGTGCCAGCAGCACCCCCGAACGCGCAACTAATGAAAAACTGTTTTTT. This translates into CASSTPERATNEKLFF.

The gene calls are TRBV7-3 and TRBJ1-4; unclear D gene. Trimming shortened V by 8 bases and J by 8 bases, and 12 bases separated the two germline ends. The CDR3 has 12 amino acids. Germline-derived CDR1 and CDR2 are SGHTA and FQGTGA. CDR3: CASQLGWEKLFF. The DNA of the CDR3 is TGTGCCAGCCAACTCGGTTGGGAAAAACTGTTTTTT.